Included here is one TCR beta chain sequence, with context. TCRdb's table, derived via immunoSEQ multiplex PCR, lists solely in-frame clones and lacks some. This table holds some 250,000 clones, about 80% found once. These data are taken from a study of blood T cell repertoires in COVID-19. Across the study: The analysed material was cDNA or gDNA that came from T cells, B-cell-depleted T cells, or PBMCs.

Germline V gene data show CDR1 as LGHDT and CDR2 as YNNKEL (reference sequence). This CDR3 has 16 amino acids. V dropped 0 bases and J dropped 4; count of bases not matched to a gene: 5. The sequence was obtained from an elderly woman with acute or convalescent COVID-19. The chain carries TRBV3-1 (or the pseudogene TRBV3-2) and TRBJ2-7, with 11 bases lining up with TRBD2. The sequencing input was peripheral blood. CDR3 region: CASSQELTSGSYEQYF. In DNA, the CDR3 is TGTGCCAGCAGCCAAGAATTAACTAGCGGGAGTTACGAGCAGTACTTC.